This paragraph reports one T cell receptor beta chain. The antigen is not known. Treatment denoted: oral pan-JAK inhibitor, 5-10 mg twice daily. The data derive from a study of CD8+ T cells in alopecia areata. The CDR3 spans 11 residues. V was cut by 6 bases and J by 6 bases, with 11 bases left in between. Germline values: CDR1 DFQATT, CDR2 SNEGSKA (reference sequence). Reverse transcribed after extraction, RNA yielded cDNA as the sequencing template. Sequencing used immunoSEQ multiplex PCR; TCRdb keeps in-frame clones, though not all of them. This table holds roughly 230,000 clones, around two fifths found once. General observations from the study: Among the cells sequenced in scalp samples are also the resident alphabeta T cells of normal skin. Both scalp clonality and the expanded CD8+ clones among the top 100 showed a significant decrease with tofacitinib.

The sequenced sample was CD4+ T cells sorted from blood, obtained at approximately week 36, from a patient treated with tofacitinib. The V gene is TRBV20-1, the J gene TRBJ1-2; D remains ambiguous. This clonotype was obtained from a human donor with alopecia areata. CDR3 sequence: CSAPRPHGYTF. In DNA, the CDR3 is TGCAGTGCCCCGAGACCCCATGGCTACACCTTC.